This TCR beta chain was retrieved from a study of blood T cells in healthy people across ages. V lost 4 bases to trimming and J lost 5 bases; unmatched junction nucleotides: 10. The CDR3 totals 15 residues. Germline lookup yields CDR1 SNHLY and CDR2 FYNNEI. The use of a sample-barcoded 5' primer and a J-beta primer mix characterized a second PCR of roughly 6 to 11 cycles. With 12 random nucleotides, a template-switch adaptor tagged each individual cDNA molecule. TCRdb reprocessed the 5' RACE reads with MiXCR, giving one entry per CDR3 protein. In the table there are hundreds of thousands of distinct CDR3 sequences, 45% to 60% of which are singletons. Overall study results and limits: PBMCs left unsorted prevented a conclusive naive versus antigen-experienced comparison.

At least ten counts were recorded for this clonotype. Its antigen is unidentified. The genes are TRBV2 and TRBJ2-7, with 8 nucleotides matching TRBD1. This TCR came from a woman at least 80 years old in good health. The material sequenced was blood. For the CDR3, the DNA is TGTGCCAGCAGTGCCTCGACAGGGGTAGCGAACGAGCAGTACTTC. Amino acid sequence: CASSASTGVANEQYF.